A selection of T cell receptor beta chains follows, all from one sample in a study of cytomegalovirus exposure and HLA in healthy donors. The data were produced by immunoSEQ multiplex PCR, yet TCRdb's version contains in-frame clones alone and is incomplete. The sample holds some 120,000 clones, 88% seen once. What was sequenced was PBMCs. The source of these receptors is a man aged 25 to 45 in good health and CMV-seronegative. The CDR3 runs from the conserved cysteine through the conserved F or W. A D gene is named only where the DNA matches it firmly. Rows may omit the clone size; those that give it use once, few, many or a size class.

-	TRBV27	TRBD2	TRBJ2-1	TGTGCCAGCAGCCCAAGGAGGACTAGCGGGAGAGATGAGCAGTTCTTC	CASSPRRTSGRDEQFF
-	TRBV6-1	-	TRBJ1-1	TGTGCCAGCAGTGACAGGGTCACTGAAGCTTTCTTT	CASSDRVTEAFF
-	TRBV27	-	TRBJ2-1	TGTGCCAGCAGTCCCGGACTCTCCTCCTACAATGAGCAGTTCTTC	CASSPGLSSYNEQFF
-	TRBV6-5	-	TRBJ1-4	TGTGCCAGCAGTTCCCCGCAGGGCTTAGGGGTTGAAAAACTGTTTTTT	CASSSPQGLGVEKLFF
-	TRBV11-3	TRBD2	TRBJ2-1	TGTGCCAGCAGCAGCAGACTAGCTGTATACAATGAGCAGTTCTTC	CASSSRLAVYNEQFF
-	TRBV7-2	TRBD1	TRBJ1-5	TGTGCCAGCAGCGCACCGGGACAGATTCAGCCCCAGCATTTT	CASSAPGQIQPQHF
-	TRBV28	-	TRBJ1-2	TGTGCCAGCAGCGGAAGAACAGTGGGTCGAGGCTACACCTTC	CASSGRTVGRGYTF
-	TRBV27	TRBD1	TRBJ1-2	TGTGCCAGCAACCCCTCCTACGGACAGGGACCCTATGGCTACACCTTC	CASNPSYGQGPYGYTF
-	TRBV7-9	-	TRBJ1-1	TGTGCCAGCAGCTTAGCGTTCAGTCCAGAAGCTTTCTTT	CASSLAFSPEAFF
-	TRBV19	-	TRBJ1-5	TGTGCCAGTAGTCGGGGGAAACAGCCCCAGCATTTT	CASSRGKQPQHF
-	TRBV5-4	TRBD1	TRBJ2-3	TGTGCCAGCAGCTTGGAGGACAGGGGGCTTGCAGATACGCAGTATTTT	CASSLEDRGLADTQYF
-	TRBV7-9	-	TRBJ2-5	TGTGCCAGCAGCCCACCTGCGGGAGAGACCCAGTACTTC	CASSPPAGETQYF
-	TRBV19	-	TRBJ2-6	TGTGCCAGTAGTGCGACAGGTAGAAACTCTGGGGCCAACGTCCTGACTTTC	CASSATGRNSGANVLTF
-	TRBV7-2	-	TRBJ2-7	TGTGCCAGCAGCCTAGGAGGCAGTACCTACGAGCAGTACTTC	CASSLGGSTYEQYF
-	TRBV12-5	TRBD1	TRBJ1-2	TGTGCTAGTGGCACGGACAGGGGTTTAAATGGCTACACCTTC	CASGTDRGLNGYTF
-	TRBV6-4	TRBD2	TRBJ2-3	TGTGCCAGCAGTCGCGGGGGGCCAACAGATACGCAGTATTTT	CASSRGGPTDTQYF
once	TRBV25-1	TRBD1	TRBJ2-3	TGTGCCAGCAGTGAGGCCGGGACAGGGATAGATTATACGCAGTATTTT	CASSEAGTGIDYTQYF
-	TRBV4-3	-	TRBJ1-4	TGCGCCAGCAGCCAAACATTACAGGGTGAGGATGCAACTAATGAAAAACTGTTTTTT	CASSQTLQGEDATNEKLFF
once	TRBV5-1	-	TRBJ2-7	TGCGCCAGCAGCTTGGCCGTTAGCGGCTCCTACGAGCAGTACTTC	CASSLAVSGSYEQYF
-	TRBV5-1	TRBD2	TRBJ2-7	TGCGCCAGCAGGTGGACTAGCGGGAGTTCGTACGAGCAGTACTTC	CASRWTSGSSYEQYF
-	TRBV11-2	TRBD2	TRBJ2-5	TGTGCCAGCAGCTTAAGCCTAGCGGGGACCCAGTACTTC	CASSLSLAGTQYF
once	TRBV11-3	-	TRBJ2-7	TGTGCCAGCAGCCCGGGGGGGACAGGGATCCACGAGCAGTACTTC	CASSPGGTGIHEQYF
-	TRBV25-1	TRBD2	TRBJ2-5	TGTGCCAGCAGCCCTTCACTAGCGGGAAAAGAGACCCAGTACTTC	CASSPSLAGKETQYF
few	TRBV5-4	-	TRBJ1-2	TGTGCCAGCAGCTTTCAGGGTCGGACAAACTATGGCTACACCTTC	CASSFQGRTNYGYTF
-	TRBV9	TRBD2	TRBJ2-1	TGTGCCAGCAGCGAAGCGGGGTCGGTGAATGAGCAGTTCTTC	CASSEAGSVNEQFF
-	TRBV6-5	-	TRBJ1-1	TGTGCCAGCAGTTCCGTAAGCTCCAGGACTGAAGCTTTCTTT	CASSSVSSRTEAFF
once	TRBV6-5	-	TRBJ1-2	TGTGCCAGCAGTTGGTCCGGGGACACCCGTAACTATGGCTACACCTTC	CASSWSGDTRNYGYTF
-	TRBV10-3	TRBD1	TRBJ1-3	TGTGCCGGGACAGGGGAAACTGGAAACACCATATATTTT	CAGTGETGNTIYF
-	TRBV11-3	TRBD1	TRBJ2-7	TGTGCCAGCAGCGCCGGGACAGAGGGCGAGCAGTACTTC	CASSAGTEGEQYF
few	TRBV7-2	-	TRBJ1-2	TGTGCCAGCAGCTCGGGTAGGTGGGGGCTGCGCTATGGCTACACCTTC	CASSSGRWGLRYGYTF
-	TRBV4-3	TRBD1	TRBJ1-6	TGCGCCAGCAGCCAAGATCCGGGACAGGGCCTTTATTCACCCCTCCACTTT	CASSQDPGQGLYSPLHF
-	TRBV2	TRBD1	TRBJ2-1	TGTGCCACAACAGGGGGCTCCTACAATGAGCAGTTCTTC	CATTGGSYNEQFF
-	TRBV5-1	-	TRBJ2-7	TGCGCCAGCAGCTTGGGGTACGCACGGGACGAGCAGTACTTC	CASSLGYARDEQYF
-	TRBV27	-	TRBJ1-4	TGTGCCAGCAGCGTGCGCGGGCCCTTTAATGAAAAACTGTTTTTT	CASSVRGPFNEKLFF
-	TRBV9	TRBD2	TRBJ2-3	TGTGCCAGCAGCGTCGGCGGGAGCTCAGATACGCAGTATTTT	CASSVGGSSDTQYF
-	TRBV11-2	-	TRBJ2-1	TGTGCCAGCAGCTCACGATATATCGGCGGGGCTCTCTCCTACAATGAGCAGTTCTTC	CASSSRYIGGALSYNEQFF
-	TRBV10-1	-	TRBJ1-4	TGCGCCAGCAGTGAGGGGGGGGCTAATGAAAAACTGTTTTTT	CASSEGGANEKLFF
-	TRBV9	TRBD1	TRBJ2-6	TGTGCCAGCAGCCCCCGGACAGGGGGCTTCTCTGGGGCCAACGTCCTGACTTTC	CASSPRTGGFSGANVLTF
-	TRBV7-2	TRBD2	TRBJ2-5	TGTGCCAGCAGCTTTACTAGCGGGAGAGGTCAAGAGACCCAGTACTTC	CASSFTSGRGQETQYF
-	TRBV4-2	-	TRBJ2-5	TGTGCCAGCAGCCAAAAAAGCCGGGGGGAGACCCAGTACTTC	CASSQKSRGETQYF
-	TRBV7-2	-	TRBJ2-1	TGTGCCAGCAGCTTCTCGACTATCGACAATGAGCAGTTCTTC	CASSFSTIDNEQFF
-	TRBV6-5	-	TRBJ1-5	TGTGCCAGCAGTTACTCCCCTGGGGGCAACCAGCCCCAGCATTTT	CASSYSPGGNQPQHF
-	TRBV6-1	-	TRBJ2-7	TGTGCCAGCAGTGGGAGACGGTCTCTCTACGAGCAGTACTTC	CASSGRRSLYEQYF
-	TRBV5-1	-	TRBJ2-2	TGCGCCAGCAGCTTGTTGAGCGTTGTGAACACCGGGGAGCTGTTTTTT	CASSLLSVVNTGELFF
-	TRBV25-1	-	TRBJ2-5	TGTGCCAGCAGTGAGCCCCCATGGGGGCAGGAGACCCAGTACTTC	CASSEPPWGQETQYF
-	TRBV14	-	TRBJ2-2	TGTGCCAGCAGCCCTTTCAACTCCGGGTTCCGGACTATAGGCACCGGGGAGCTGTTTTTT	CASSPFNSGFRTIGTGELFF
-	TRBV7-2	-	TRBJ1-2	TGTGCCAGCAGCTTAGATGTTAATATCGGTGGCTACACCTTC	CASSLDVNIGGYTF
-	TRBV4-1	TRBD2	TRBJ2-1	TGCGCCAGCAGCCTCGAGTTAACTAGCGGGTCGATACTTAATGAGCAGTTCTTC	CASSLELTSGSILNEQFF
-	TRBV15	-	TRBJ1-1	TGTGCCACCAGCAGAGGAGCCGGGATGAACACTGAAGCTTTCTTT	CATSRGAGMNTEAFF
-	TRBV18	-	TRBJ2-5	TGTGCCAGCTCACCCATTTCCCAAGAGACCCAGTACTTC	CASSPISQETQYF